This T cell receptor beta chain was found in a study of shared clonotypes between healthy human individuals. Data came from immunoSEQ multiplex PCR; TCRdb stores just in-frame clones and leaves some out. The sample holds fewer than 850,000 clones, about three quarters seen once. Trimming cost V 11 bases and J 5 bases; bases outside gene matches: 5. The CDR3 has 11 amino acids. Germline V gene lookup returns CDR1 LNHDA and CDR2 SQIVND (reference sequence). The rearrangement uses TRBV19 and TRBJ1-2; TRBD1 aligns across 7 bases. The specimen was memory CD4+ T cells sorted from blood. The subset: CD45RA-negative fraction. The source of this sequence is a woman aged 25 to 39 in good health. The CDR3 DNA sequence: TGTGCCTCCGCGACAGGGTATGGCTACACCTTC. This sequence encodes CASATGYGYTF. The entire variable domain, with the rest obtained from reference TRBV19 and TRBJ1-2, is as follows: DGGITQSPKYLFRKEGQNVTLSCEQNLNHDAMYWYRQDPGQGLRLIYYSQIVNDFQKGDIAEGYSVSREKKESFPLTVTSAQKNPTAFYLCASATGYGYTFGSGTRLTVV.